This T cell receptor (beta chain) was identified during a study of T-cell reconstitution after alpha-beta-depleted transplantation in children (dated by TCRdb to about 2016). Regarding the study in general: Using TCR repertoire profiling, the study followed T-cell immune reconstitution in a quantitative way in children after TCRalphabeta/CD19-depleted allogeneic hematopoietic cell transplantation.

Comment on this clonotype: Its antigen is not yet known. Per-nucleotide qualities are absent, and no much larger clonotype sits a single base away.

What the research found in general, with its limitations: In some patients, the high TCRbeta diversity seen at day 60 was put down to recipient T cells and intrathymic progenitors that had survived conditioning. The apparently early alphabetaT-cell count recovery about two months after transplant was reportedly dependent on only several hundred rapidly expanded clones derived from non-depleted graft cells. The frequencies of hyperexpanded clones fell over the following months, and after one year, T-cell counts and TCRbeta diversity were mostly attributed to newly produced T cells.

This specimen's treatment or condition label, per the study, means: allogeneic hematopoietic cell transplantation with graft depleted of TCRalphabeta T cells and CD19 B cells. TCRalphabeta/CD19-depleted allogeneic hematopoietic cell grafts were given to the transplant recipients, all of whom were children. Library preparation used PCR. For sequencing, an Illumina HiSeq 2500 was employed. TCR library preparation used molecular barcoding, with unique molecular identifiers applied to normalize quantification of the TCRbeta repertoire. TCRdb trimmed public reads at Q25 via fastp, called clones via MiXCR and kept in-frame beta chains. Each CDR3 protein appears once, grouped with its most common genes and DNA. Counted in this sample were under 250,000 distinct CDR3 sequences; more than 20% of them appeared once. The ten top clones hold about 4.8% of the sample. The source is a female patient between 2 and 10 years old who had a stem cell transplant for congenital amegakaryocytic thrombocytopenia, so the T cells may come from the graft donor. The sequencing used PBMCs, mostly from graft donor cells, collected 360 days after TCRalphabeta/CD19-depleted stem cell transplant.

The DNA sequence is as follows: TGTGCCAGCAGCGTTTCCGGGACAGGGGCAATTGAGGACCCCTACGAGCAGTACTTC. Its protein reads: CASSVSGTGAIEDPYEQYF. The rearranged segments are TRBV7-3 and TRBJ2-7; 10 bases in between match TRBD1. The CDR3 measures 19 amino acids from cysteine to phenylalanine. Only the CDR3 portion is preserved as DNA: 57 bases, with reading frame beginning at the first base. Based on the germline V gene, the CDR1 and CDR2 sequences are SGHTA and FQGTGA. Here V drops 5 bases and J drops 2 bases, and the junction holds 18 bases not matched to any gene.